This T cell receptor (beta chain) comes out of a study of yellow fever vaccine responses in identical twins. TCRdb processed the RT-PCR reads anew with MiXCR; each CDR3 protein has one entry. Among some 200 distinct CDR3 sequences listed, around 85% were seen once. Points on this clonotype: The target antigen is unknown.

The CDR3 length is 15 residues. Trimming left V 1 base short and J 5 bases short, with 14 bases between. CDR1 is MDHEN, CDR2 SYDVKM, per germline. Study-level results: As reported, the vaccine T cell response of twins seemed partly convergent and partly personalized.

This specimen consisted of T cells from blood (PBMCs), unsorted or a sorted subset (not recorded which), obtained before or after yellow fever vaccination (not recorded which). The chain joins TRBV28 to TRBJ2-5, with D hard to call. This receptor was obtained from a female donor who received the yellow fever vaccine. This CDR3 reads CASSLSGRNGETQYF. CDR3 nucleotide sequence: TGTGCCAGCAGTTTATCGGGCCGGAATGGCGAGACCCAGTACTTC.